This T cell receptor beta chain was observed in a study of CD8 T cells in Susac syndrome. Germline lookup yields CDR1 LNHDA and CDR2 SQIVND (reference sequence). V lost 6 bases, J lost 5 bases, and 13 bases stayed unmatched. The CDR3 length is 15 residues. Included as multiple sclerosis controls were treatment-naive patients who had stable or active relapsing-remitting disease. An input of about 0.5 to 1 ug of RNA was subjected to reverse transcription using random hexamers. Each CDR3 protein gets one entry after TCRdb re-called the immunoSEQ multiplex PCR reads with MiXCR. The profile covers about 250,000 distinct CDR3 sequences, with 93% appearing a single time and roughly 0.07% taken by the ten largest.

The rearrangement uses TRBV19 and TRBJ2-7; 7 bases are shared with TRBD1. The clonotype comes from a human donor with multiple sclerosis. Input material: CD4+ T cells from PBMCs. DNA of the CDR3: TGTGCCAGTAGGCGACAGGGAGAAATGGCTCACGAGCAGTACTTC. Translating it yields CASRRQGEMAHEQYF.